This T cell receptor beta chain was captured in a study of blood T cell repertoires in COVID-19. Turning to the study itself: T cells, B-cell-depleted T cells, or PBMCs provided the cDNA or gDNA that served as material.

Original processing notes: Researchers report that nucleated cell counts were estimated from reference gene primer amplification. Profiling relied on immunoSEQ multiplex PCR, and the TCRdb table lists in-frame clones only, not all of them. D and trimming come from the DNA, and the V and J calls and clone size come from that table. The sample holds fewer than 75,000 clones, roughly nine tenths seen once. V lost 4 bases, J lost 2 bases, and 10 bases stayed unmatched. The germline CDR1 and CDR2 sequences are SGHTA and FQGNSA. The CDR3 is 16 amino acids. What was sequenced was peripheral blood. The V and J genes are TRBV7-2 and TRBJ2-5, with 7 bases that match TRBD1. This TCR was sampled from a man aged 45-65 years with active COVID-19. The CDR3: CASSSIGTVSQETQYF. Here the CDR3 DNA reads TGTGCCAGCAGCTCAATAGGGACAGTGTCTCAAGAGACCCAGTACTTC.